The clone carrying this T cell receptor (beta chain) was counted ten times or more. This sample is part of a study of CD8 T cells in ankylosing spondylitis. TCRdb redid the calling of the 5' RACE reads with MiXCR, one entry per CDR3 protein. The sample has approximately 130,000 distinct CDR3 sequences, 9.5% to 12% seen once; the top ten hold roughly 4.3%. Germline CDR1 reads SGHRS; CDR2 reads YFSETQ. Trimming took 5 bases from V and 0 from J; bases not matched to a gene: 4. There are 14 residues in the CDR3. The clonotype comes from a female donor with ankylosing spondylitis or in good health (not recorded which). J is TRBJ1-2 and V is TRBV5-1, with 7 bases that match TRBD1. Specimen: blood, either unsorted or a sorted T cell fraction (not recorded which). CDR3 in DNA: TGCGCCAGCAGGCAGGGACAGACTAACTATGGCTACACCTTC. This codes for CASRQGQTNYGYTF. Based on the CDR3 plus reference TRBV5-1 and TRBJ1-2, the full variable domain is KAGVTQTPRYLIKTRGQQVTLSCSPISGHRSVSWYQQTPGQGLQFLFEYFSETQRNKGNFPGRFSGRQFSNSRSEMNVSTLELGDSALYLCASRQGQTNYGYTFGSGTRLTVV.